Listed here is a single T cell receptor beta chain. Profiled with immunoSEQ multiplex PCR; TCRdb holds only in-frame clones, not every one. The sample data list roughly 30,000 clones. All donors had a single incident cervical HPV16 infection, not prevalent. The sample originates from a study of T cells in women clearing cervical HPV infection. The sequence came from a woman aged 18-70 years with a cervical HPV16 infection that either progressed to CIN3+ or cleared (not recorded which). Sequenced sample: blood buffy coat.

The CDR3 loop reads CAISELLAGERLDEQFF. The CDR3 bases that were read are TGTGCCATCAGTGAGTTACTAGCGGGAGAAAGGTTGGATGAG. The chain couples TRBV10-3 to TRBJ2-1; 11 bases agree with TRBD2. Read data end 3 residues before the CDR3 end; the end is taken from the germline J gene. The CDR3 loop spans 17 amino acids. J gave up 8 bases and V 1 base, and 10 bases lay outside the gene matches. Germline V gene lookup returns CDR1 ENHRY and CDR2 SYGVKD.